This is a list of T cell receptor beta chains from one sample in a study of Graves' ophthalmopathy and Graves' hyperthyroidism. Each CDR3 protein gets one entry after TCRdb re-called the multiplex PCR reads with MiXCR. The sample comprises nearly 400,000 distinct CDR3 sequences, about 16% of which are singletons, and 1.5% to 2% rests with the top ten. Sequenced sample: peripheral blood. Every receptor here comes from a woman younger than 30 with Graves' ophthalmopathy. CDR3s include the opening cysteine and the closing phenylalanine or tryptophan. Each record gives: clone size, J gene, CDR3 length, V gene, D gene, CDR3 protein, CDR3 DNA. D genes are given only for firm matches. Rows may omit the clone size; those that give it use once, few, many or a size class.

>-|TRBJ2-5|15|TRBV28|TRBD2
CASSSRTSGSETQYF
TGTGCCAGCAGTTCCAGGACTAGCGGGTCGGAGACCCAGTACTTC
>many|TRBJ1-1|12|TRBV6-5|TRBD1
CASSSGQGTAFF
TGTGCCAGCAGTTCGGGACAGGGCACAGCTTTCTTT
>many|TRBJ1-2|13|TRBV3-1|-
CASSHRAGDGYTF
TGTGCCAGCAGCCATCGGGCAGGAGATGGCTACACCTTC
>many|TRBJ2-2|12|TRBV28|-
CASRRDTGELFF
TGTGCCAGCAGGCGGGACACCGGGGAGCTGTTTTTT
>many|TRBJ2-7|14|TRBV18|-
CASSPSKGAYEQYF
TGTGCCAGCTCACCCTCAAAGGGTGCCTACGAGCAGTACTTC
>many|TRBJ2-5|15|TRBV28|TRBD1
CASSDSGTGKETQYF
TGTGCCAGCAGTGATTCCGGGACAGGAAAAGAGACCCAGTACTTC
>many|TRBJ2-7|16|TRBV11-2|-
CASSLDSGSLSYEQYF
TGTGCCAGCAGCTTAGATTCAGGGTCCCTCTCCTACGAGCAGTACTTC
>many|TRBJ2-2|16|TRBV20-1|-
CSARGPLVGNTGELFF
TGCAGTGCCAGGGGACCCCTGGTCGGCAACACCGGGGAGCTGTTTTTT
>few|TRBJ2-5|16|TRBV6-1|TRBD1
CASSGDRRLLLETQYF
TGTGCCAGCAGTGGGGACAGGAGACTTTTATTAGAGACCCAGTACTTC
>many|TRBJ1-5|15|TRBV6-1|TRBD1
CASRLDRTGNQPQHF
TGTGCCAGCAGACTGGACAGGACTGGAAATCAGCCCCAGCATTTT
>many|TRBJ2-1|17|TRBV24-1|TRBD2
CATSDTGGAGGPNEQFF
TGTGCCACCAGTGATACGGGGGGAGCGGGAGGACCCAATGAGCAGTTCTTC
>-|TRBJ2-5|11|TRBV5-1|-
CASRAEETQYF
TGCGCCAGCAGGGCCGAGGAGACCCAGTACTTC
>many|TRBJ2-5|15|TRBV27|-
CASSPSGGGGLTQYF
TGTGCCAGCAGTCCTTCAGGGGGGGGCGGGTTGACCCAGTACTTC
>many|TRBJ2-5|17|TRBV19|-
CASSEKAARAPQETQYF
TGTGCCAGTAGTGAGAAAGCGGCAAGGGCTCCTCAAGAGACCCAGTACTTC
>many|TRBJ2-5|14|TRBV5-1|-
CASSSQGGEETQYF
TGCGCCAGCAGCTCCCAGGGTGGAGAAGAGACCCAGTACTTC
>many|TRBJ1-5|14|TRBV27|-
CASSHRGGNQPQHF
TGTGCCAGCAGTCACCGGGGGGGCAATCAGCCCCAGCATTTT
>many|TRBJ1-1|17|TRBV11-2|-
CASSLVRKKSGNTEAFF
TGTGCCAGCAGCTTAGTTCGGAAGAAATCCGGGAACACTGAAGCTTTCTTT
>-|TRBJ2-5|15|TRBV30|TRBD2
CAWSTLAGGPVTQYF
TGTGCCTGGAGTACACTAGCGGGAGGGCCGGTGACCCAGTACTTC
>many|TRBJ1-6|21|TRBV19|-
CASSSTTAKAFRSPYNSPLHF
TGTGCCAGTAGTTCGACGACAGCCAAGGCGTTTAGGTCCCCCTATAATTCACCCCTCCACTTT
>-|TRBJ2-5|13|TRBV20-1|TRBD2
CSARLAGGNTQYF
TGCAGTGCTCGACTAGCGGGAGGGAATACCCAGTACTTC
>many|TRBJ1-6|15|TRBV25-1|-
CASSEYHRDNSPLHF
TGTGCCAGCAGTGAATATCACCGGGATAATTCACCCCTCCACTTT
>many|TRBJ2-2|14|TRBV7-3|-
CASGTIANTGELFF
TGTGCCAGCGGTACGATCGCGAACACCGGGGAGCTGTTTTTT
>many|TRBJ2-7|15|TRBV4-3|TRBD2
CASSQGGGRGYEQYF
TGCGCCAGCAGCCAAGGGGGGGGAAGGGGCTACGAGCAGTACTTC
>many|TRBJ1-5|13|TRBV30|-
CAWSSGPDQPQHF
TGTGCCTGGAGTTCCGGCCCCGACCAGCCCCAGCATTTT
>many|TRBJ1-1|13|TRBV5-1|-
CASSLAAYTEAFF
TGCGCCAGCAGCTTGGCCGCCTACACTGAAGCTTTCTTT
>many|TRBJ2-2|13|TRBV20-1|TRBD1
CSANQGAPGELFF
TGCAGTGCTAACCAGGGGGCTCCCGGGGAGCTGTTTTTT
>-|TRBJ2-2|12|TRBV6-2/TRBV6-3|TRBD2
CASSLGLAGLFF
TGTGCCAGCAGCCTAGGACTAGCGGGGCTGTTTTTT
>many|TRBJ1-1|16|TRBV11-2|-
CASSLVRGQGNTEAFF
TGTGCCAGCAGCTTAGTACGGGGGCAGGGTAACACTGAAGCTTTCTTT
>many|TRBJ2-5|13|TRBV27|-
CASSSANQETQYF
TGTGCCAGCAGTTCCGCGAACCAAGAGACCCAGTACTTC
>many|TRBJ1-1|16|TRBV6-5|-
CASSYSTRRLNTEAFF
TGTGCCAGCAGTTACTCGACACGGAGATTGAACACTGAAGCTTTCTTT
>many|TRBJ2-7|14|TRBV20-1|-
CSATRQETSYEQYF
TGCAGTGCTACCCGACAGGAAACCTCCTACGAGCAGTACTTC